These T cell receptor beta chains were read from a single sample in a study of T cell changes during pregnancy in multiple sclerosis. The repertoire was sequenced with immunoSEQ multiplex PCR; TCRdb's copy has only in-frame clones and lacks some. The table has 60,000 to 65,000 clones, about 90% seen once. The input for sequencing was peripheral blood, taken in the first trimester of pregnancy. Every receptor here comes from a female donor with multiple sclerosis, enrolled in a pregnancy study. Both conserved end residues are part of each CDR3. D genes are given only for firm matches. The size entry is marked missing in some rows and otherwise reads once, few, many or a size class.

CDR3 protein	CDR3 DNA	V gene	J gene	D gene	clone size
CASSQDPPAGGWDNEQFF	TGTGCCAGCAGCCAAGATCCTCCAGCGGGAGGCTGGGACAATGAGCAGTTCTTC	TRBV4-2	TRBJ2-1	TRBD2	-
CASSKLDSSGNTIYF	TGTGCCAGCAGCAAACTCGACAGCTCTGGAAACACCATATATTTT	TRBV21-1	TRBJ1-3	-	-
CASSSPDRFGEQYF	TGTGCCAGCAGCTCCCCGGACAGGTTCGGCGAGCAGTACTTC	TRBV7-2	TRBJ2-7	TRBD1	-
CASSMRQIGNTIYF	TGTGCCAGTAGTATGAGACAGATTGGAAACACCATATATTTT	TRBV19	TRBJ1-3	-	-
CASSPGQIPNQPQHF	TGTGCCAGCTCACCAGGGCAGATACCTAATCAGCCCCAGCATTTT	TRBV18	TRBJ1-5	-	-
CASSVRVGETQYF	TGTGCCAGCAGTGTACGGGTAGGAGAGACCCAGTACTTC	TRBV6-4	TRBJ2-5	-	few
CASSWTGNSYEQYF	TGTGCCAGCAGCTGGACAGGGAATTCCTACGAGCAGTACTTC	TRBV6-5	TRBJ2-7	TRBD1	-
CASSPGTGSHEQYF	TGTGCCAGCTCACCAGGGACAGGGTCCCACGAGCAGTACTTC	TRBV18	TRBJ2-7	TRBD1	-
CASSAQAGGSTGELFF	TGCGCCAGCAGCGCTCAAGCAGGGGGCTCAACCGGGGAGCTGTTTTTT	TRBV4-1	TRBJ2-2	TRBD1	-
CASNSGLGNQPQHF	TGTGCCAGCAATTCAGGTCTTGGCAATCAGCCCCAGCATTTT	TRBV7-8	TRBJ1-5	-	-
CASSVSFGQLYEQYF	TGTGCCAGCAGCGTTTCTTTCGGACAGCTCTACGAGCAGTACTTC	TRBV7-9	TRBJ2-7	-	-
CASNQGRHTEAFF	TGTGCCAGCAATCAGGGGAGACACACTGAAGCTTTCTTT	TRBV6-1	TRBJ1-1	-	-
CASSLDSGNTIYF	TGTGCCAGCAGCTTGGACAGTGGAAACACCATATATTTT	TRBV5-4	TRBJ1-3	-	-
CASSIKPGVTYNEQFF	TGTGCCAGTAGTATAAAGCCAGGGGTTACCTACAATGAGCAGTTCTTC	TRBV19	TRBJ2-1	-	-
CASIRELTDTQYF	TGTGCCAGCATCCGGGAGCTCACAGATACGCAGTATTTT	TRBV2	TRBJ2-3	-	-
CASSPGDSQETQYF	TGTGCCAGCAGCCCCGGGGATAGCCAAGAGACCCAGTACTTC	TRBV9	TRBJ2-5	-	-
CASGTSGTDTQYF	TGTGCCAGCGGGACTAGCGGGACAGATACGCAGTATTTT	TRBV19	TRBJ2-3	TRBD2	-
CASSPGQEGNEQYF	TGTGCCAGCAGTCCGGGACAGGAGGGAAACGAGCAGTACTTC	TRBV6-5	TRBJ2-7	TRBD1	few
CASMGFPTRATGELFF	TGTGCCAGCATGGGGTTCCCTACGCGGGCCACCGGGGAGCTGTTTTTT	TRBV2	TRBJ2-2	-	-
CASTEVNTGELFF	TGTGCCAGCACGGAGGTGAACACCGGGGAGCTGTTTTTT	TRBV6-1	TRBJ2-2	-	-
CSVPRQGSYNEQFF	TGCAGCGTCCCGAGACAGGGCTCCTACAATGAGCAGTTCTTC	TRBV29-1	TRBJ2-1	TRBD1	-
CASSIRDRGMNTEAFF	TGTGCCAGCTCAATCCGGGACAGGGGTATGAACACTGAAGCTTTCTTT	TRBV18	TRBJ1-1	TRBD1	-
CASSLTTGGPAGEQFF	TGTGCCAGCAGCTTGACCACGGGAGGGCCGGCAGGAGAGCAGTTCTTC	TRBV7-3	TRBJ2-1	TRBD2	-
CASSQVEAASYEQYF	TGTGCCAGCAGCCAAGTCGAGGCTGCCTCCTACGAGCAGTACTTC	TRBV4-2	TRBJ2-7	-	-
CASSPTQGLAPSSYEQYF	TGTGCCAGCTCACCGACCCAGGGACTAGCGCCTAGCTCCTACGAGCAGTACTTC	TRBV18	TRBJ2-7	TRBD2	-
CASSQEYRESYEQYF	TGCGCCAGCAGCCAAGAATACAGGGAATCCTACGAGCAGTACTTC	TRBV4-3	TRBJ2-7	-	-
CASSYRGWGNEQFF	TGTGCCAGCAGTTACAGGGGCTGGGGCAATGAGCAGTTCTTC	TRBV6-5	TRBJ2-1	-	once
CASSVGGRDRGLETQYF	TGTGCCAGCAGCGTAGGCGGTCGGGACAGGGGTTTAGAGACCCAGTACTTC	TRBV9	TRBJ2-5	TRBD1	-
CASSLWTSYEQYF	TGTGCCAGCAGCTTATGGACTAGCTACGAGCAGTACTTC	TRBV7-9	TRBJ2-7	TRBD2	-
CASTYVRQNTEAFF	TGTGCCAGCACCTACGTTCGACAGAACACTGAAGCTTTCTTT	TRBV2	TRBJ1-1	-	-
CASNFGSYSYEQYF	TGTGCCAGCAACTTCGGGTCATACTCCTACGAGCAGTACTTC	TRBV28	TRBJ2-7	-	-
CASSPPPRLEPTGELFF	TGTGCCAGCAGCCCTCCTCCACGCCTAGAACCTACCGGGGAGCTGTTTTTT	TRBV21-1	TRBJ2-2	-	-
CASSEKTPPNYYEQYF	TGTGCCAGCAGTGAAAAGACACCTCCAAATTACTACGAGCAGTACTTC	TRBV6-1	TRBJ2-7	-	-
CASSPRFPSNEQFF	TGCGCCAGCAGCCCCCGATTTCCCAGCAATGAGCAGTTCTTC	TRBV4-1	TRBJ2-1	-	many
CASSLRQGLGGVNNEQFF	TGCGCCAGCAGCTTACGACAGGGCCTTGGCGGGGTTAACAATGAGCAGTTCTTC	TRBV5-1	TRBJ2-1	-	-
CASSLGVSPHEQYF	TGCGCCAGCAGCTTGGGTGTTAGTCCCCACGAGCAGTACTTC	TRBV5-1	TRBJ2-7	-	-
CASSLGTGWIRTEAFF	TGTGCCAGCAGCTTAGGGACAGGGTGGATTCGCACTGAAGCTTTCTTT	TRBV13	TRBJ1-1	TRBD1	-
CASTLTGTGVLEQFF	TGTGCCAGCACCTTGACCGGGACAGGGGTCCTTGAGCAGTTCTTC	TRBV27	TRBJ2-1	TRBD1	once
CASSSLARVYNEQFF	TGTGCCAGCAGTTCCCTGGCGCGGGTTTACAATGAGCAGTTCTTC	TRBV6-5	TRBJ2-1	-	-
CASSPRDRGGPDTQYF	TGTGCCAGCTCACCACGGGACAGGGGAGGGCCAGATACGCAGTATTTT	TRBV18	TRBJ2-3	TRBD1	-
CATSSRDRFYEQYF	TGTGCCACCAGCAGCCGGGACAGATTCTACGAGCAGTACTTC	TRBV15	TRBJ2-7	TRBD1	once